A single sample is the source of the 3 T cell receptor beta chains below, sequenced in a study of blood T cell repertoires in COVID-19 (dated by TCRdb to about 2020). Libraries were constructed by the immunoSEQ multiplex PCR assay. The immuneACCESS repertoire file appears here via TCRdb, limited to in-frame rearrangements. These files lack a portion of the clones; in checked studies, under half of the deficit traces to unresolved V genes, and the cause of the others is not known. For this sample the table gives 90,000 to 120,000 clones, of which 85% to 95% were detected only once. The ten most abundant clones make up 1% to 1.5% of the sample. Sequenced input: peripheral blood. These receptors were collected from a woman in her twenties or thirties with acute or convalescent COVID-19.

The V call is TRBV5-6, the J call TRBJ2-7; 10 bases line up with TRBD1. Germline V lookup: CDR1 SGHDT, CDR2 YYEEEE. The length of the CDR3 is 14 residues. V lost 0 bases, J lost 8 bases, and 5 bases stayed unmatched. The CDR3: CASSLGGTGAKQYF. In DNA form, the CDR3 reads TGTGCCAGCAGCTTGGGTGGGACAGGGGCGAAGCAGTACTTC.

This clone has only one observation. V usage is TRBV7-3 and J usage is TRBJ2-1, with 14 positions matching TRBD2. Germline CDR1 SGHTA, CDR2 FQGTGA. With 4 bases clipped from V and 9 bases from J, the junction kept 8 bases outside the gene matches. The CDR3 is made up of 16 amino acids. The CDR3 region has the DNA TGTGCCAGCAGCTCCAAAGGACTAGCGGGAGGCGGTGAGCAGTTCTTC. Its translation: CASSSKGLAGGGEQFF. The complete variable domain, with remaining parts taken from reference TRBV7-3 and TRBJ2-1, reads GAGVSQTPSNKVTEKGKYVELRCDPISGHTALYWYRQSLGQGPEFLIYFQGTGAADDSGLPNDRFFAVRPEGSVSTLKIQRTERGDSAVYLCASSSKGLAGGGEQFFGPGTRLTVL.

The chain couples TRBV28 to TRBJ2-5; 8 nucleotides align to TRBD2. Germline CDR1 MDHEN, CDR2 SYDVKM. The length of the CDR3 is 16 residues. V trimming: 1 base; J trimming: 1 base; junction bases outside the gene matches: 5. The DNA of the CDR3 is TGTGCCAGCAGTTTATCATTAGCGGGGATCCAAGAGACCCAGTACTTC. It translates to CASSLSLAGIQETQYF.